This paragraph covers one T cell receptor (beta chain) sequence. Its antigen is still unknown. After removal of 8 bases from V and 1 base from J, the junction contained 10 bases not matched to a gene. CDR3 size: 15 residues. Germline values: CDR1 GTSNPN, CDR2 SVGIG (reference sequence). Recording of this donor's CMV serostatus was not done. Researchers ran the PCR with 60 Vbeta and 13 Jbeta primers. The data were produced by immunoSEQ multiplex PCR, yet TCRdb's version contains in-frame clones alone and is incomplete. This sample's table has approximately 37,000 clones. These data come from a study of cytomegalovirus exposure and HLA in healthy donors. Overall study findings and caveats: It has been reported that TCR beta sequences accurately predicted the HLA-A and HLA-B alleles of most subjects. A later analysis found most CMV-associated TCR beta chains apparently HLA-restricted.

This chain links TRBV30 with TRBJ2-7; TRBD2 aligns across 11 bases. Source material: PBMCs. The source is a human donor in good health. CDR3 bases: TGTGCCGGGAACCCCACTAGCGGGGGATCCTACGAGCAGTACTTC. Encoded protein: CAGNPTSGGSYEQYF.